One sample yielded the 16 T cell receptor beta chains listed below, sequenced in a study of tumor-infiltrating lymphocytes in oesophageal squamous cell carcinoma. TCRdb ran MiXCR on the PCR reads and lists one entry per CDR3 protein. The sample lists 9,500 to 15,000 distinct CDR3 sequences, approximately 50% occurring once. Sequencing was carried out using esophageal tumor tissue. These receptor sequences come from a female donor with esophageal squamous cell carcinoma.

This chain uses TRBV6-1 with TRBJ2-1; no reliable D call. The CDR3 loop spans 14 amino acids. Germline CDR1 and CDR2: MNHNS and SASEGT. The V end was cut by 4 bases, the J end by 8 bases, with 15 bases between. CDR3 in DNA: TGTGCCAGCAGTGCGACCTACAGTAACCATGAGCAGTTCTTC. Translated, it gives CASSATYSNHEQFF.

This clonotype was seen more than once but under ten times. This chain joins TRBV7-6 and TRBJ2-1, with TRBD2 identical over 7 bases. The end of the DNA aligns better with TRBJ2-7, so the J call may be wrong. The V gene's germline CDR1 is SGHVS and CDR2 FNYEAQ. The CDR3 spans 16 residues. The chain's CDR3 is CASSSTSESSYNEQYF. The CDR3, as DNA: TGTGCCAGCAGTTCCACTAGCGAAAGCTCCTACAATGAGCAGTACTTC.

This clonotype was counted at least ten times. The chain combines TRBV14 with TRBJ2-5, with 7 bases matching TRBD2. The germline CDR1 and CDR2 sequences are SGHDN and FVKESK. Trimming at V came to 0 bases and at J to 1 base, leaving 8 bases not matched to a gene. The CDR3 is made up of 17 amino acids. DNA of the CDR3: TGTGCCAGCAGCCAAGATTTGGGGGGGATAGTCCAAGAGACCCAGTACTTC. Its protein is CASSQDLGGIVQETQYF.

This clonotype has only a few counts. This chain links TRBV7-4 with TRBJ2-1; D unresolved. The J call may be faulty, since TRBJ2-7 better matches the DNA end. The CDR3 sequence is 13 residues long. Germline CDR1 and CDR2: SGHVT and SQSDAQ. The CDR3 reads CASTGGDSYEQYF. CDR3 sequence (DNA): TGTGCCAGCACGGGCGGAGACTCCTACGAGCAGTACTTC.

This clonotype turned up a few times. Being one base from a much bigger clone, this may be a read error. The chain is built from TRBV14 and TRBJ2-4, with D unresolved. This CDR3 is built from 13 residues. Germline V lookup: CDR1 SGHDN, CDR2 FVKESK. Between the trimmed V and J ends, which lost 1 base and 13 bases, there was a span of 14 bases. The chain's CDR3 is CASSQGLISEQYF. The CDR3 nucleotides read TGTGCCAGCAGCCAAGGGCTAATCAGTGAGCAGTACTTC.

This clonotype has at least ten counts. The V call is TRBV6-6, the J call TRBJ2-7; 8 bases match TRBD1. CDR1 MNHNY and CDR2 SVGAGI come from the germline V gene (reference sequence). The CDR3 runs to 14 residues. The junction had 7 bases not matched to a gene; V was cut back by 2 bases and J by 7 bases. The CDR3 loop is CASSYGQGGGEQYF. The DNA of the CDR3 is TGTGCCAGCAGTTACGGACAGGGCGGCGGTGAGCAGTACTTC.

The chain couples TRBV7-3 to TRBJ1-4; D is unresolved. V lost 5 bases and J 7 bases, leaving 11 bases between the germline ends. CDR3 length: 13 residues. Per germline, CDR1 SGHTA and CDR2 FQGTGA. The CDR3 DNA follows: TGTGCCAGCAGCCCCGACCCGGGTGAAAAACTGTTTTTT. As protein: CASSPDPGEKLFF.

The chain uses TRBV6-1 and TRBJ2-7; D is ambiguous. Judging by the DNA end, TRBJ2-1 fits better; the J call may be wrong. Germline CDR1 and CDR2: MNHNS and SASEGT. The CDR3 is 14 residues long. The CDR3 loop reads CASSEAVSYNEQFF. Written as DNA, the CDR3 is TGTGCCAGCAGTGAAGCGGTCTCATACAATGAGCAGTTCTTC.

The genes are TRBV7-6 and TRBJ2-5, with TRBD1 matching 7 bases. Germline V gene data show CDR1 as SGHVS and CDR2 as FNYEAQ. The CDR3 runs to 14 residues. The V gene end was trimmed by 5 bases and the J gene end by 5 bases; junction bases not matched to a gene: 8. CDR3 loop: CASSLGQGVETQYF. The DNA for the CDR3 is TGTGCCAGCAGCCTGGGCCAGGGGGTGGAGACCCAGTACTTC.

This clonotype was counted only a few times. V gene TRBV7-2 combines with J gene TRBJ2-3; 11 bases are a match to TRBD2. The J call could be wrong; TRBJ2-1 is a better fit for the DNA end. The CDR3 has 15 amino acids. Germline V lookup: CDR1 SGHTA, CDR2 FQGNSA. The CDR3 nucleotides read TGTGCCAGCAGCTTTATGACTAGCGGGATTAATGAGCAGTTCTTC. This gives the protein CASSFMTSGINEQFF.

This clonotype has only a few counts. V usage is TRBV10-2 and J usage is TRBJ2-1; 11 bases map to TRBD2. The CDR3 is 14 amino acids. Trimming at V came to 6 bases and at J to 8 bases, leaving 6 bases not matched to a gene. Germline V lookup: CDR1 WSHSY, CDR2 SAAADI. CDR3 region: CASRVAGGEDEQFF. For the CDR3, the DNA is TGCGCCAGCAGGGTAGCGGGAGGGGAGGATGAGCAGTTCTTC.

This clonotype was recorded once. Germline is not matched at one junction end, which may reflect a read error. The chain joins TRBV7-7 to TRBJ2-5; D tentatively fits TRBD1 or TRBD2 (6 bases each). CDR1 is SSHAT and CDR2 is FNYEAQ in the germline V gene (reference sequence). The CDR3 spans 15 residues. For the CDR3, the DNA is TGTGCTAGCAGCTTATGTGGGGGGCCACAAGAGACCCAGTACTTC. It encodes CASSLCGGPQETQYF.

The chain carries TRBV12-3 or TRBV12-4 and TRBJ2-1, with 7 bases that match TRBD2. The end of the DNA is better explained by TRBJ2-5, so the J call may be wrong. This CDR3 contains 14 residues. This chain's CDR3 is CASTLRAGEETQYF. In DNA form, the CDR3 reads TGTGCCAGCACCCTGCGGGCGGGGGAAGAGACCCAGTACTTC.

The V call is TRBV7-8, the J call TRBJ2-6, with a possible D match to TRBD1 (5 bases). The CDR3 spans 18 residues. Germline assignment: CDR1 SGHVS and CDR2 FQNEAQ. The ends were cut back, 1 base at V and 0 bases at J, with 13 bases in the middle. CDR3 DNA sequence: TGTGCCAGCAGCTTAGTGGGGCTAGACTTCTCTGGGGCCAACGTCCTGACTTTC. Protein: CASSLVGLDFSGANVLTF.

The CDR3 region has the DNA TGTGCCAGCAGCGTACGAGGGACCGCTGGAAACACCATATATTTT. As protein: CASSVRGTAGNTIYF. The J gene is TRBJ1-3, the V gene TRBV9; tentatively, D is TRBD1 (5 bases). Trimming cost V 1 base and J 2 bases, with 10 bases left between them. This CDR3 spans 15 amino acids. Germline V gene data show CDR1 as SGDLS and CDR2 as YYNGEE.

This chain's CDR3 is CASSGTGGEQYF. DNA for the CDR3: TGTGCCAGCAGTGGTACCGGAGGGGAGCAGTACTTC. The rearrangement links TRBV2 to TRBJ2-6, with D perhaps TRBD2 (6 bases). The J call is doubtful: the DNA matches TRBJ2-7 better. The germline gives CDR1 SNHLY, CDR2 FYNNEI. The CDR3 is made up of 12 amino acids.